The entry below describes one TCR beta chain. This record belongs to a study of blood T cell repertoires in COVID-19. Study information: PBMCs, B-cell-depleted T cells, or T cells were the source of the cDNA or gDNA that made up the material.

The germline CDR1 and CDR2 sequences are ENHRY and SYGVKD. With V trimmed by 8 bases and J by 6 bases, 10 bases remained unmatched. CDR3 length equals 17 residues. Study processing details: How many nucleated cells were present was estimated from reference gene primer amplification. Some clones are missing from TCRdb's copy, which holds only in-frame ones; the method was immunoSEQ multiplex PCR. That table is the source of V, J and clone size, and D and trimming were worked out from the DNA. This table has over 150,000 clones, nearly 80% appearing once. Sequencing used peripheral blood. The TCR originated in an elderly man with acute or convalescent COVID-19. This sequence joins TRBV10-3 and TRBJ2-2; 15 bases fit TRBD2. CDR3 sequence reads: CAISRTSGGATAGELFF. The CDR3 DNA reads as TGTGCCATCTCAAGGACTAGCGGGGGGGCAACCGCCGGGGAGCTGTTTTTT.